These T cell receptor beta chains were read from a single sample in a study of CD8 T cells in Susac syndrome. A single record per CDR3 protein comes from TCRdb applying MiXCR to the immunoSEQ multiplex PCR reads. The table lists around 230,000 distinct CDR3 sequences, 95% of them singletons. The sequenced sample consisted of CD4+ T cells from PBMCs. These receptors were collected from a human donor with multiple sclerosis. Each CDR3 is given with its conserved first and last residue. The D gene is left open where the match is weak. Part of the rows lack a size; the others show once, few, many or a class for expanded clones.

-	TRBV7-2	-	TRBJ1-5	TGTGCCAGCAGCCCGAAAGGGGGTAACAATCAGCCCCAGCATTTT	CASSPKGGNNQPQHF
-	TRBV7-9	-	TRBJ1-1	TGTGCCAGCAGCTCTAGCGGCAGCCTTAACACTGAAGCTTTCTTT	CASSSSGSLNTEAFF
-	TRBV9	-	TRBJ1-6	TGTGCCAGCAGCGTAGTGGGTGTGGGTTCACCCCTCCACTTT	CASSVVGVGSPLHF
TRBD2	TRBV20-1	-	TRBJ2-1	TGCAGTGCTGGGAGGACTAGCCCCTACAATGAGCAGTTCTTC	CSAGRTSPYNEQFF
-	TRBV15	-	TRBJ2-3	TGTGCCACCAGGAGGGTAACTGCAGATACGCAGTATTTT	CATRRVTADTQYF
TRBD2	TRBV3-1	-	TRBJ2-5	TGTGCCAGCAGCATCGGGAGGCCCGGGCTGGAGACCCAGTACTTC	CASSIGRPGLETQYF
-	TRBV10-3	-	TRBJ1-1	TGTGCCATCAGTGATAGTCAGGGGAACACTGAAGCTTTCTTT	CAISDSQGNTEAFF
-	TRBV25-1	-	TRBJ2-7	TGTGCCAGCAGTGAACCAAGGGCCTACGAGCAGTACTTC	CASSEPRAYEQYF
TRBD1	TRBV15	-	TRBJ1-2	TGTGCCACCAGCAGACGGGGGACAGGGAGTTACGGCTACACCTTC	CATSRRGTGSYGYTF
-	TRBV30	-	TRBJ1-1	TGTGCCTGGAGTGTATCCATGAACACTGAAGCTTTCTTT	CAWSVSMNTEAFF
-	TRBV20-1	-	TRBJ1-1	TGCAGTGCTCACCAGGACAGGAACACTGAAGCTTTCTTT	CSAHQDRNTEAFF
TRBD2	TRBV5-6	-	TRBJ2-7	TGTGCCAGCAGCTTGTCCCTAGCGGGAATGTACGAGCAGTACTTC	CASSLSLAGMYEQYF
TRBD2	TRBV20-1	-	TRBJ2-6	TGCAGTGCTAGAGTGACTAGCGGGCCTGGGGCCAACGTCCTGACTTTC	CSARVTSGPGANVLTF
TRBD1	TRBV5-1	-	TRBJ2-5	TGCGCCAGCAGCCCCGGACAGGGCGAAGAGACCCAGTACTTC	CASSPGQGEETQYF
-	TRBV29-1	-	TRBJ1-1	TGCAGCGTTGCCCGGGGAGCCACTGAAGCTTTCTTT	CSVARGATEAFF
-	TRBV4-1	-	TRBJ1-4	TGCGCCAGCAGCCAACCGGGGGCAGGGATGGAAAAACTGTTTTTT	CASSQPGAGMEKLFF
-	TRBV30	once	TRBJ1-2	TGTGCCTGGGGCGGGACCGCCTATGGCTACACCTTC	CAWGGTAYGYTF
TRBD2	TRBV29-1	-	TRBJ2-3	TGCAGCCTTAGGGCGGGAGGAACAGATACGCAGTATTTT	CSLRAGGTDTQYF
-	TRBV20-1	few	TRBJ2-7	TGCAGTGCTAGACAGGGTCCCTACGAGCAGTACTTC	CSARQGPYEQYF
-	TRBV12-3/TRBV12-4	-	TRBJ2-7	TGTGCCAGCGGCTCAGGGACCTATCAAGCCTCCTACGAGCAGTACTTC	CASGSGTYQASYEQYF
-	TRBV11-2	-	TRBJ1-2	TGTGCCAGCAGCTTAGAAGGGTCTGTTCCTAACTATGGCTACACCTTC	CASSLEGSVPNYGYTF
TRBD2	TRBV25-1	-	TRBJ2-1	TGTGCCAGCAGTGAATGGGGTAGCGGGAGCTCCCTTTACAATGAGCAGTTCTTC	CASSEWGSGSSLYNEQFF
TRBD1	TRBV6-5	-	TRBJ2-1	TGTGCCAGGGGGACAGGGGAGGAGTTCTTC	CARGTGEEFF
-	TRBV20-1	-	TRBJ2-1	TGCAGTGCTAGAGATCTAGTAAATGAGCAGTTCTTC	CSARDLVNEQFF
-	TRBV20-1	-	TRBJ1-2	TGCAGTGTGGAGCAGGGGATGTTTGGTGGCTACACCTTC	CSVEQGMFGGYTF
-	TRBV15	-	TRBJ2-5	TGTGCCACCAGCAGAGGGACCCAGCCCCAAGAGACCCAGTACTTC	CATSRGTQPQETQYF
-	TRBV4-1	once	TRBJ2-1	TGCGCCAGCAGCCAGAGTAGCGGCAGCTCCTACAATGAGCAGTTCTTC	CASSQSSGSSYNEQFF